These 2 T cell receptor beta chains share one sample of origin, sequenced in a study of cytomegalovirus exposure and HLA in healthy donors (TCRdb year 2017). Libraries were built with the immunoSEQ multiplex PCR assay. A mixture of 60 forward primers for TCR Vbeta segments and 13 reverse primers for TCR Jbeta segments was used in the multiplex PCR. TCRdb mirrors the immuneACCESS table, restricted to in-frame sequences. Some clones are absent from its copies; in checked studies, under half trace to an unresolved V gene, and the reason for the others is unknown. The sample includes about 150,000 clones, with around 79% observed a single time. Approximately 6.1% of the sample is taken by the ten largest. Specimen: PBMCs. All receptors come from a man aged 25-45 years in good health and CMV-seropositive.

J is TRBJ1-1 and V is TRBV5-1, with D possibly being TRBD1 (5 bases). Germline V gives CDR1 SGHRS, CDR2 YFSETQ. This CDR3 spans 15 amino acids. V dropped 0 bases and J dropped 1 base, with 10 bases sitting between them. As DNA, the CDR3 is TGCGCCAGCAGCTTGGCGGCAGGACAGAACACTGAAGCTTTCTTT. Translation: CASSLAAGQNTEAFF.

The chain has TRBV5-1 and TRBJ2-1; D not certain. V was cut by 4 bases and J by 4 bases, with 15 bases left in between. This CDR3 is built from 15 residues. Germline V lookup: CDR1 SGHRS, CDR2 YFSETQ. Written as DNA, the CDR3 is TGCGCCAGCAGCCCTGACATAAAAATATACAATGAGCAGTTCTTC. It encodes CASSPDIKIYNEQFF.